This T cell receptor (beta chain) was sequenced in a study of shared T cell receptors in the human thymus. The data were produced by immunoSEQ multiplex PCR, yet TCRdb's version contains in-frame clones alone and is incomplete. The sample records more than 300,000 clones, approximately 95% being singletons. The CDR3 runs 17 residues. The germline V gene encodes CDR1 SGHTA and CDR2 FQGNSA. The trim removed 7 bases at V and 6 bases at J, leaving 10 bases unmatched. The sequence came from a human donor. V and J are TRBV7-2 and TRBJ2-2, with TRBD2 matching over 14 bases. Input material: thymocytes. CDR3 in amino acids: CASIHPGLAGVPGELFF. The DNA of the CDR3 is TGTGCCAGCATCCACCCGGGACTAGCGGGAGTCCCCGGGGAGCTGTTTTTT.